This TCR beta chain derives from a study of T cells after yellow fever vaccination. Study-level findings and limits: Weaker overall, the secondary response nonetheless peaked faster (day 5 versus 15). Shared CD4/CD8 clonotypes were a small share, likely from convergent recombination.

This clonotype was observed a handful of times. The antigen is unknown. CDR1 SGHTA and CDR2 FQGNSA come from the germline V gene. This CDR3 has 13 residues. The germline V and J ends were trimmed by 2 bases and 4 bases, with 9 bases remaining between them. TCRdb analysed the 5' RACE reads with MiXCR anew, one entry per CDR3 protein. The table lists around 590,000 distinct CDR3 sequences, roughly an eighth of them singletons. This clonotype was sampled from a man between 25 and 39 years old who received the YFV17D yellow fever vaccine. Sample: PBMCs, taken on the day of the yellow fever booster vaccination. The chain has TRBV7-2 and TRBJ2-7; D remains unclear. The CDR3, as DNA: TGTGCCAGCAGCTTAACGTACCGATACGAGCAGTACTTC. It yields the protein CASSLTYRYEQYF.